Below are 26 T cell receptor beta chains sequenced from a single sample in a study of shared clonotypes between healthy human individuals (TCRdb year 2020). The library was obtained by the immunoSEQ multiplex PCR assay. TCRdb carries this immuneACCESS record with in-frame sequences only. Its versions omit some clonotypes, under half of them owing to an unresolved V gene in the studies checked, with the rest unexplained. The table for this sample lists over 2 million clones; around 93% of them were counted only once. Of the sample, 0.37% is held by the ten largest clones. Material: naive CD4+ T cells from PBMCs. The cell subset or site label corresponds to: CD45RA+ positively selected. The source is a man aged 18 to 30 in good health. Some clones in this sample may be carry-over from other donors' samples.

The sample holds one count of this clone. The V and J genes are TRBV5-6 and TRBJ2-7, with 9 nucleotides matching TRBD2. The J segment lost 3 bases and the V segment lost 0 bases, leaving 7 bases of the junction unmatched. CDR3 size: 16 residues. Germline assignment: CDR1 SGHDT and CDR2 YYEEEE. CDR3 in amino acids: CASSLDLTSGNYEQYF. CDR3 DNA: TGTGCCAGCAGCTTGGATTTGACTAGCGGAAACTACGAGCAGTACTTC. Combining the CDR3 with reference TRBV5-6 and TRBJ2-7 gives the whole variable domain DAGVTQSPTHLIKTRGQQVTLRCSPKSGHDTVSWYQQALGQGPQFIFQYYEEEERQRGNFPDRFSGHQFPNYSSELNVNALLLGDSALYLCASSLDLTSGNYEQYFGPGTRLTVT.

This clone was picked up one time. The chain uses TRBV2 and TRBJ2-3, with a possible D match to TRBD2 (6 bases). The CDR3 totals 14 residues. Germline CDR1 and CDR2: SNHLY and FYNNEI. V was trimmed by 8 bases and J by 4 bases, leaving 16 bases between them. CDR3 protein: CASGTFRGADTQYF. The CDR3 bases are TGTGCCAGCGGGACTTTCAGAGGGGCAGATACGCAGTATTTT.

The chain couples TRBV5-4 to TRBJ2-2; D ambiguous. Trimming took off 4 bases at V and 3 bases at J, with 4 bases between the two ends. Germline values: CDR1 SGHNT, CDR2 YYREEE (reference sequence). The CDR3 has 12 amino acids. CDR3 coding DNA: TGTGCCAGCAGCCCTGACACCGGGGAGCTGTTTTTT. This sequence encodes CASSPDTGELFF.

This chain connects TRBV4-3 to TRBJ2-7; D call uncertain. The CDR3 is 13 residues long. The V gene's germline CDR1 is LGHNA and CDR2 YSLEER. V was clipped by 5 bases and J by 6 bases, with 14 bases between them. The CDR3 spells CASSAVPEGEQYF. The CDR3 coding sequence is TGCGCCAGCAGCGCCGTTCCAGAAGGCGAGCAGTACTTC.

The V and J genes are TRBV30 and TRBJ2-7; D might be TRBD2 (7 bases). From germline, CDR1 is GTSNPN and CDR2 SVGIG (reference sequence). This CDR3 is built from 11 residues. The V end lost 2 bases, the J end lost 6 bases, and 8 bases lay between the germline ends. CDR3 nucleotide sequence: TGTGCCTGGAGTCGGGGGGCCGAGCAGTACTTC. Its translation is CAWSRGAEQYF.

This clone has a single count. This sequence joins TRBV28 and TRBJ2-3; 10 bases match TRBD2. Germline CDR1 is MDHEN and CDR2 is SYDVKM. The CDR3 extends over 18 amino acids. Germline trimming cut 10 bases from V and 0 bases from J; bases unmatched to any gene: 16. CDR3 loop: CATIEGGPGLASTDTQYF. CDR3 DNA: TGTGCCACCATTGAGGGGGGCCCGGGACTAGCGAGCACAGATACGCAGTATTTT.

The V and J genes are TRBV4-1 and TRBJ2-1; no reliable D call. V was cut by 5 bases and J by 5 bases, with 10 bases left in between. Germline V gene data show CDR1 as MGHRA and CDR2 as YSYEKL. The CDR3 covers 13 residues. The CDR3 loop is CASSTRLDNEQFF. DNA of the CDR3: TGCGCCAGCAGCACCCGACTTGACAATGAGCAGTTCTTC.

The chain uses TRBV11-2 and TRBJ2-7; the D gene is possibly TRBD1 (6 bases). V lost 5 bases and J 3 bases, leaving 17 bases between the germline ends. The CDR3 length is 15 residues. The germline V gene encodes CDR1 SGHAT and CDR2 FQNNGV. This CDR3 reads CASSTGQPNVYEQYF. DNA for the CDR3: TGTGCCAGCAGCACCGGACAGCCGAATGTCTACGAGCAGTACTTC.

The CDR3, as DNA: TGCGCCAGCAGCGTGATAGCGGGGCCCACAGATACGCAGTATTTT. The encoded protein is CASSVIAGPTDTQYF. The rearrangement links TRBV5-1 to TRBJ2-3; 8 bases agree with TRBD2. The CDR3 consists of 15 residues. CDR1 is SGHRS, CDR2 YFSETQ, per germline. The V gene end was trimmed by 4 bases and the J gene end by 2 bases; junction bases not matched to a gene: 6.

This clone was found once. This chain connects TRBV9 to TRBJ2-2, with D perhaps matching TRBD2 (7 bases). The CDR3 is 15 residues long. The germline CDR1 and CDR2 sequences are SGDLS and YYNGEE. V was pared by 5 bases and J by 1 base, with 12 bases between. The CDR3 region has the DNA TGTGCCAGCAGTGGGAGGGGGAGGAACACCGGGGAGCTGTTTTTT. Translating it yields CASSGRGRNTGELFF.

This sequence joins TRBV5-1 and TRBJ1-4; a possible D gene is TRBD1 (6 bases). Trimming shortened V by 5 bases and J by 8 bases, and 22 bases separated the two germline ends. The CDR3 runs 16 residues. From germline, CDR1 is SGHRS and CDR2 YFSETQ. DNA for the CDR3: TGCGCCAGCAGTCTACAGACTTCAGGGGAGGGGGAAAAACTGTTTTTT. This sequence encodes CASSLQTSGEGEKLFF.

This clone was picked up one time. V gene TRBV7-3 combines with J gene TRBJ2-1; D uncertain. This CDR3 is built from 14 residues. Germline CDR1 reads SGHTA; CDR2 reads FQGTGA. Trimming took 5 bases from V and 1 from J, leaving 9 bases between them. DNA for the CDR3: TGTGCCAGCAGCCGAGTCGGGTCCTACAATGAGCAGTTCTTC. Translation gives CASSRVGSYNEQFF.

This chain links TRBV6-5 with TRBJ1-2; TRBD1 might be the D (5 bases). Germline V lookup: CDR1 MNHEY, CDR2 SVGAGI. The CDR3 spans 12 residues. Deletions cut 6 bases from V and 8 bases from J, with 13 bases between. CDR3 bases: TGTGCCAGCAGGCTAAAGCCAGGGGGCTACACCTTC. Its protein product is CASRLKPGGYTF.

The chain uses TRBV29-1 and TRBJ2-1, with TRBD2 matching 8 bases. The CDR3 runs 14 residues. V trimming: 5 bases; J trimming: 6 bases; junction bases outside the gene matches: 9. The V gene's germline CDR1 is SQVTM and CDR2 ANQGSEA. The CDR3 sequence: CSVKPLLAANEQFF. CDR3 sequence (DNA): TGCAGCGTTAAGCCCTTACTAGCGGCCAATGAGCAGTTCTTC.

The chain has TRBV14 and TRBJ1-4; 11 positions match TRBD1. The CDR3 has 15 residues. The germline CDR1 and CDR2 sequences are SGHDN and FVKESK. The junction had 7 bases not matched to a gene; V was cut back by 5 bases and J by 8 bases. CDR3 DNA: TGTGCCAGCAGCTCCCGGGACAGGGGGATAGAAAAACTGTTTTTT. Its protein is CASSSRDRGIEKLFF.

The sample holds one count of this clone. This chain uses TRBV6-6 with TRBJ2-7; TRBD2 might be the D (7 bases). The CDR3 extends over 14 amino acids. V lost 7 bases and J 0 bases, leaving 13 bases between the germline ends. Germline values: CDR1 MNHNY, CDR2 SVGAGI (reference sequence). The CDR3 DNA is TGTGCCAGCACCTCGGGGGGACACTCCTACGAGCAGTACTTC. This translates into CASTSGGHSYEQYF.

The sample holds one count of this clone. The J gene is TRBJ2-7, the V gene TRBV27; D gene uncertain. The V end was cut by 8 bases, the J end by 4 bases, with 15 bases between. The length of the CDR3 is 13 residues. The germline CDR1 and CDR2 sequences are MNHEY and SMNVEV (reference sequence). Here the CDR3 reads CASSKVPTYEQYF. CDR3 bases: TGTGCCAGCTCCAAGGTCCCTACTTACGAGCAGTACTTC.

This chain uses TRBV5-4 with TRBJ1-1; D possibly corresponds to TRBD1 (6 bases). Germline CDR1 reads SGHNT; CDR2 reads YYREEE (reference sequence). Trimming took off 3 bases at V and 7 bases at J, with 13 bases between the two ends. This CDR3 contains 13 residues. Written as DNA, the CDR3 is TGTGCCAGCAGCTCACAGGGCTCGGGTGAAGCTTTCTTT. It codes for CASSSQGSGEAFF.

The V call is TRBV27, the J call TRBJ2-7, with TRBD1 matching 9 bases. Germline V gene data show CDR1 as MNHEY and CDR2 as SMNVEV (reference sequence). V shed 4 bases and J 3 bases; nucleotides not matched to a gene: 4. The CDR3 runs 14 residues. The CDR3 sequence is CASSSGTGIYEQYF. The CDR3 coding sequence is TGTGCCAGCAGTTCCGGGACAGGGATCTACGAGCAGTACTTC.

Concerning this clone: Additional DNA sequences in this sample encode the identical CDR3. The V gene is TRBV7-9, the J gene TRBJ1-5; D is unclear. Deletions cut 5 bases from V and 2 bases from J, with 4 bases between. Germline CDR1 reads SEHNR; CDR2 reads FQNEAQ (reference sequence). This CDR3 contains 12 residues. CDR3 nucleotides: TGTGCCAGCAGCCGGGGCAATCAGCCCCAGCATTTT. As protein: CASSRGNQPQHF.

The J gene is TRBJ2-1, the V gene TRBV5-1; D is uncertain. Trimming left V 2 bases short and J 10 bases short, with 10 bases between. Germline V lookup: CDR1 SGHRS, CDR2 YFSETQ. The CDR3 is 12 residues long. This chain's CDR3 is CASSLDLEEQFF. CDR3 DNA sequence: TGCGCCAGCAGCTTAGACTTGGAGGAGCAGTTCTTC.

The J gene is TRBJ2-2, the V gene TRBV30; D ambiguous. CDR3 length equals 15 residues. The germline CDR1 and CDR2 sequences are GTSNPN and SVGIG (reference sequence). The V end lost 5 bases, the J end lost 3 bases, and 16 bases lay between the germline ends. In DNA form, the CDR3 reads TGTGCCTGGGGCCCGCCCGGACCCTACACCGGGGAGCTGTTTTTT. Its protein is CAWGPPGPYTGELFF.

The chain is built from TRBV5-1 and TRBJ2-1; tentatively, D is TRBD2 (6 bases). This CDR3 region has 15 residues. Germline V gives CDR1 SGHRS, CDR2 YFSETQ. The germline V and J ends were trimmed by 0 bases and 7 bases, with 14 bases remaining between them. CDR3 residues: CASSLAFGRGNEQFF. CDR3 nucleotides: TGCGCCAGCAGCTTGGCCTTCGGCCGGGGGAATGAGCAGTTCTTC.

The gene calls are TRBV7-3 and TRBJ2-2; 9 bases agree with TRBD1. CDR3 length: 15 amino acids. The trim removed 4 bases at V and 7 bases at J, leaving 7 bases unmatched. Germline assignment: CDR1 SGHTA and CDR2 FQGTGA. CDR3 bases: TGTGCCAGCAGCTCCCGGGACAGGGAGGGCGGGGAGCTGTTTTTT. Protein product: CASSSRDREGGELFF.

The V gene is TRBV6-5, the J gene TRBJ1-3; D not certain. The CDR3 length is 14 residues. Trimming pared 2 bases from V and 4 bases from J, leaving 9 bases between. CDR1 is MNHEY and CDR2 is SVGAGI in the germline V gene. The CDR3 region is CASSYGPGGNTIYF. CDR3 nucleotide sequence: TGTGCCAGCAGTTACGGGCCAGGCGGAAACACCATATATTTT.

Concerning this clone: The sample carries other DNA sequences with the same CDR3. V is TRBV18 and J is TRBJ1-2, with a weak D call TRBD1 (6 bases). Germline V gene sequence: CDR1 KGHSH, CDR2 LQKENI. Trimming removed 6 bases at V and 4 bases at J, with 12 bases between. The CDR3 is 13 residues long. The CDR3 spells CASSSGVGYGYTF. CDR3 in DNA: TGTGCCAGCTCTTCAGGGGTGGGCTATGGCTACACCTTC. The whole variable domain, filled in from reference TRBV18 and TRBJ1-2, reads NAGVMQNPRHLVRRRGQEARLRCSPMKGHSHVYWYRQLPEEGLKFMVYLQKENIIDESGMPKERFSAEFPKEGPSILRIQQVVRGDSAAYFCASSSGVGYGYTFGSGTRLTVV.